Listed below are T cell receptor beta chains from one sample, sequenced in a study of PD-L1 blockade in urothelial cancer. Data came from immunoSEQ multiplex PCR; TCRdb stores just in-frame clones and leaves some out. This table has some 97,000 clones, approximately 90% appearing once. Sequenced here: PBMCs, sampled around atezolizumab (anti-PD-L1) treatment. Receptors were obtained from a woman aged 80 or over with urothelial cancer. The CDR3 runs from the conserved cysteine through the conserved F or W. The D gene is left open where the match is weak. Clone size, where shown, is once, few, many, or a class for clones that have expanded.

d_call: .; j_call: TRBJ1-4; v_call: TRBV25-1; clone_size: .; cdr3_aa: CASSEPALQRNEKLFF; cdr3_nt: TGTGCCAGCAGTGAACCAGCCCTACAGAGAAATGAAAAACTGTTTTTT
d_call: TRBD1; j_call: TRBJ2-1; v_call: TRBV7-2; clone_size: .; cdr3_aa: CASSLQEGGLGNEQFF; cdr3_nt: TGTGCCAGCAGCTTACAGGAAGGGGGCCTAGGGAATGAGCAGTTCTTC
d_call: .; j_call: TRBJ1-3; v_call: TRBV30; clone_size: .; cdr3_aa: CAWTGSGNTIYF; cdr3_nt: TGTGCCTGGACCGGCTCTGGAAACACCATATATTTT
d_call: .; j_call: TRBJ2-3; v_call: TRBV27; clone_size: .; cdr3_aa: CASSPGAPRPYTQYF; cdr3_nt: TGTGCCAGCAGTCCAGGGGCCCCTAGACCTTATACGCAGTATTTT
d_call: .; j_call: TRBJ1-1; v_call: TRBV5-1; clone_size: .; cdr3_aa: CASSLETNTEAFF; cdr3_nt: TGCGCCAGCAGCTTAGAAACAAACACTGAAGCTTTCTTT
d_call: TRBD1; j_call: TRBJ1-3; v_call: TRBV7-9; clone_size: .; cdr3_aa: CASSAPGGSGNTIYF; cdr3_nt: TGTGCCAGCAGCGCCCCAGGGGGCTCGGGAAACACCATATATTTT
d_call: .; j_call: TRBJ1-5; v_call: TRBV19; clone_size: few; cdr3_aa: CASSMGGNSNQPQHF; cdr3_nt: TGTGCCAGTAGTATGGGAGGCAATAGCAATCAGCCCCAGCATTTT
d_call: TRBD1; j_call: TRBJ1-1; v_call: TRBV7-9; clone_size: .; cdr3_aa: CASSLAQGGAFF; cdr3_nt: TGTGCCAGCAGCTTAGCCCAGGGGGGAGCTTTCTTT
d_call: TRBD1; j_call: TRBJ2-1; v_call: TRBV29-1; clone_size: .; cdr3_aa: CSVVTGTGVYNEQFF; cdr3_nt: TGCAGCGTGGTTACCGGGACAGGGGTCTACAATGAGCAGTTCTTC
d_call: TRBD2; j_call: TRBJ2-3; v_call: TRBV2; clone_size: .; cdr3_aa: CASRGGVAGGRTDTQYF; cdr3_nt: TGTGCCAGCAGGGGGGGAGTAGCGGGAGGCCGCACAGATACGCAGTATTTT
d_call: .; j_call: TRBJ1-1; v_call: TRBV19; clone_size: .; cdr3_aa: CASSLKARQVSEAFF; cdr3_nt: TGTGCCAGTAGTTTAAAGGCCAGGCAGGTTAGTGAAGCTTTCTTT
d_call: .; j_call: TRBJ2-7; v_call: TRBV28; clone_size: .; cdr3_aa: CASSPATFGDEQYF; cdr3_nt: TGTGCCAGCAGCCCCGCTACGTTCGGAGACGAGCAGTACTTC
d_call: .; j_call: TRBJ2-7; v_call: TRBV5-1; clone_size: .; cdr3_aa: CASSADSTSYEQYF; cdr3_nt: TGCGCCAGCAGCGCCGACTCGACCTCCTACGAGCAGTACTTC
d_call: TRBD1; j_call: TRBJ2-5; v_call: TRBV5-8; clone_size: .; cdr3_aa: CASSLAIGGVQTQYF; cdr3_nt: TGTGCCAGCAGCTTGGCGATAGGGGGCGTGCAGACCCAGTACTTC
d_call: .; j_call: TRBJ2-5; v_call: TRBV6-5; clone_size: few; cdr3_aa: CASSYSIPGGETQYF; cdr3_nt: TGTGCCAGCAGTTACTCGATCCCTGGGGGGGAGACCCAGTACTTC
d_call: .; j_call: TRBJ1-5; v_call: TRBV2; clone_size: .; cdr3_aa: CASSRVPVDQPQHF; cdr3_nt: TGTGCCAGCAGTCGAGTTCCGGTCGATCAGCCCCAGCATTTT
d_call: TRBD1; j_call: TRBJ2-7; v_call: TRBV28; clone_size: .; cdr3_aa: CASTPVRTGGQAYEQYF; cdr3_nt: TGTGCCAGCACCCCGGTTCGAACAGGGGGACAGGCCTACGAGCAGTACTTC
d_call: .; j_call: TRBJ2-7; v_call: TRBV18; clone_size: .; cdr3_aa: CASSPELSTYEQYF; cdr3_nt: TGTGCCAGCTCACCCGAGCTTAGCACCTACGAGCAGTACTTC